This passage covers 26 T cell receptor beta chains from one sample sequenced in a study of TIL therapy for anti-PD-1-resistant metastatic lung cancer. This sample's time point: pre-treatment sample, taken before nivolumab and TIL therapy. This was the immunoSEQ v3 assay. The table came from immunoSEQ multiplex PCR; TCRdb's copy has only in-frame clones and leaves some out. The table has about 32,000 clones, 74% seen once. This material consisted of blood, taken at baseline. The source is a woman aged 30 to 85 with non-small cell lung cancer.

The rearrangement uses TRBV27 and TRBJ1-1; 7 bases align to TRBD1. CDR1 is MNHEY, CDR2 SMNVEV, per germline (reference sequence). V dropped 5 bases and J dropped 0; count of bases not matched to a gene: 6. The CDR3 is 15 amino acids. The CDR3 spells CASSNPGGMNTEAFF. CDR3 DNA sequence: TGTGCCAGCAGTAACCCAGGGGGAATGAACACTGAAGCTTTCTTT.

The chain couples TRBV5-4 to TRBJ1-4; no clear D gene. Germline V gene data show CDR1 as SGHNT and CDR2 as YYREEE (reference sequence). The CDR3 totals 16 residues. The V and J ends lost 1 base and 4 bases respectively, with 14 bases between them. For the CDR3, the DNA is TGTGCCAGCAGCTTGTGGGCGACGCCGGGTAATGAAAAACTGTTTTTT. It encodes CASSLWATPGNEKLFF.

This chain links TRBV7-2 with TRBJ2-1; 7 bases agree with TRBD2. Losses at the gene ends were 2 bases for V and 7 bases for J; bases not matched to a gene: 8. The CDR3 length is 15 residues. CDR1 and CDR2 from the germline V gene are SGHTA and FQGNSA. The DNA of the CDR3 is TGTGCCAGCAGCTTACGAGCGGGAACGATGAATGAGCAGTTCTTC. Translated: CASSLRAGTMNEQFF.

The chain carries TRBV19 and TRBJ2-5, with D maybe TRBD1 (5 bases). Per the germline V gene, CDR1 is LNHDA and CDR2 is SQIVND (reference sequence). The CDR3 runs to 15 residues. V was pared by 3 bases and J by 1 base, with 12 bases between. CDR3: CASSIQGRGQETQYF. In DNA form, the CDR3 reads TGTGCCAGTAGTATCCAGGGAAGGGGCCAAGAGACCCAGTACTTC.

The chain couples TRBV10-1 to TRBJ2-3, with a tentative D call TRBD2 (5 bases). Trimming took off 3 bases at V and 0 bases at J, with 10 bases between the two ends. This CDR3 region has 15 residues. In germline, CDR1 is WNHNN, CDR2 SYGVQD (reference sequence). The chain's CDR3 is CASSEGLTSTDTQYF. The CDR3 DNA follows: TGCGCCAGCAGTGAAGGACTTACTAGCACAGATACGCAGTATTTT.

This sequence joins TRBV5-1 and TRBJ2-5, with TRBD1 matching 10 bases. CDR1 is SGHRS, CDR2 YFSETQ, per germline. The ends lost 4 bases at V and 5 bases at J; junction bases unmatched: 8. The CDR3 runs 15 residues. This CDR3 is CASSPGTGARETQYF. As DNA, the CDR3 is TGCGCCAGCAGCCCGGGGACAGGGGCTCGGGAGACCCAGTACTTC.

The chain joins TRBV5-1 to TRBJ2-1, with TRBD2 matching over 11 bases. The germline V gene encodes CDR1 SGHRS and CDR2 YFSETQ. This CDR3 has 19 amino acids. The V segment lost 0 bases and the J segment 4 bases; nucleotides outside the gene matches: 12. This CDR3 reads CASSLAFGSGRGEYNEQFF. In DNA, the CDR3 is TGCGCCAGCAGCTTGGCCTTTGGTAGCGGGAGGGGGGAGTACAATGAGCAGTTCTTC.

The CDR3 bases are TGTGCCTGGAGTGGGGGCAGGGTCGGCGAGCAGTACTTC. Translated: CAWSGGRVGEQYF. The chain joins TRBV30 to TRBJ2-7, with D possibly TRBD1 on 5 matching bases. Germline V gene lookup returns CDR1 GTSNPN and CDR2 SVGIG (reference sequence). Trimming cost V 1 base and J 6 bases, with 13 bases left between them. This CDR3 comprises 13 residues.

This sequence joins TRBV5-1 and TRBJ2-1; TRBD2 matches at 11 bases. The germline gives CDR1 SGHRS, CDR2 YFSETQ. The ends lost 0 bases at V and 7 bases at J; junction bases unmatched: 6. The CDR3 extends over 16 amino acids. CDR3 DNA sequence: TGCGCCAGCAGCTTGGTCCCCGGGACTAGCGGAAATGAGCAGTTCTTC. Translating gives CASSLVPGTSGNEQFF.

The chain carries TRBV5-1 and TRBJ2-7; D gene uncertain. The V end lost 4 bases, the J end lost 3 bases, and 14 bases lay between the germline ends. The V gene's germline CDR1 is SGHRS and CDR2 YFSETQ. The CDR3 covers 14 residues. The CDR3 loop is CASSQAGPYYEQYF. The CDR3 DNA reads TGCGCCAGCAGCCAAGCCGGGCCTTACTACGAGCAGTACTTC.

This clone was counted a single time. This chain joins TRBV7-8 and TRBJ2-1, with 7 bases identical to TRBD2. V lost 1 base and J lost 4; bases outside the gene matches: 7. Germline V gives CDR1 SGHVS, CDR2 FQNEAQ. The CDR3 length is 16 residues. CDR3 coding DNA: TGTGCCAGCAGCTTAGAGGTTAGCGGGCCTTACAATGAGCAGTTCTTC. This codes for CASSLEVSGPYNEQFF.

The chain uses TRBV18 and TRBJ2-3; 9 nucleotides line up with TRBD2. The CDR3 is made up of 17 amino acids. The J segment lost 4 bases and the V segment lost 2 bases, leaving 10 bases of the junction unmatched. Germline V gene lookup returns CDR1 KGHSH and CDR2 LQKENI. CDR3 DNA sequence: TGTGCCAGCTCACCATTGGCGGGAGGGCCGACCGCAGATACGCAGTATTTT. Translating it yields CASSPLAGGPTADTQYF.

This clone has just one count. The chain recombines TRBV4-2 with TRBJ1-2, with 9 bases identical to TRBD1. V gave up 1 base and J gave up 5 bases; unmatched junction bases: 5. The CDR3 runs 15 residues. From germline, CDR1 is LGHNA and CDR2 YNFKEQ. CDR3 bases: TGTGCCAGCAGCCAAGGGGAAGGGACAGGGTATGGCTACACCTTC. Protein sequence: CASSQGEGTGYGYTF.

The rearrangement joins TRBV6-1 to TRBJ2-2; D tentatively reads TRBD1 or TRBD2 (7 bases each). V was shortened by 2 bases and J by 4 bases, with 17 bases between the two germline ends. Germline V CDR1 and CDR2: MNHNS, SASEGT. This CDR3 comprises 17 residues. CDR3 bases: TGTGCCAGCAGTGAAAGCGGGGCCGGGACAGCCACCGGGGAGCTGTTTTTT. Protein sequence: CASSESGAGTATGELFF.

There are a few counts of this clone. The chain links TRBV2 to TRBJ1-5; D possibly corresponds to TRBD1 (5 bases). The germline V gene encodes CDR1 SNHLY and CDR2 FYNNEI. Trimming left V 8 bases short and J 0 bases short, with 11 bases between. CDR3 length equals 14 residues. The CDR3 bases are TGTGCCAGCCAAGTTAGGGGTAGCAATCAGCCCCAGCATTTT. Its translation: CASQVRGSNQPQHF.

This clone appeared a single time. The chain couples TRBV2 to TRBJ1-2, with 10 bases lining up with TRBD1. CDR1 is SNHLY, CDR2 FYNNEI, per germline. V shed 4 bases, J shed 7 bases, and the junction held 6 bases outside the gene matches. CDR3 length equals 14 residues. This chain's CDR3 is CASSGQGAFSGYTF. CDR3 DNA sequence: TGTGCCAGCAGTGGACAGGGGGCGTTTTCTGGCTACACCTTC.

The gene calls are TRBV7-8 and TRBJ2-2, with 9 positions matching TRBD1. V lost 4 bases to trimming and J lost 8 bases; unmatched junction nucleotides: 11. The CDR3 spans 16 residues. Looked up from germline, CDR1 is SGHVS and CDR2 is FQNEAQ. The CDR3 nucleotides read TGTGCCAGCAGCTATCCACAGGGGGCCCCAGGGGGGGAGCTGTTTTTT. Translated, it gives CASSYPQGAPGGELFF.

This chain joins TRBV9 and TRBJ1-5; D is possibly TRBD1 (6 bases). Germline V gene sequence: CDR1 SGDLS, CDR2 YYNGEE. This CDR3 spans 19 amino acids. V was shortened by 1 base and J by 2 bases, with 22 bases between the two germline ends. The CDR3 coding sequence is TGTGCCAGCAGCGTAAGGCTTGAGGGAGGGGGTAGTCGCAATCAGCCCCAGCATTTT. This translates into CASSVRLEGGGSRNQPQHF. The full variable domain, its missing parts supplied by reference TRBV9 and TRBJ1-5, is DSGVTQTPKHLITATGQRVTLRCSPRSGDLSVYWYQQSLDQGLQFLIQYYNGEERAKGNILERFSAQQFPDLHSELNLSSLELGDSALYFCASSVRLEGGGSRNQPQHFGDGTRLSIL.

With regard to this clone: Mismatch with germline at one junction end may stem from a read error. The CDR3 sequence is CASSGTVRESQYF. The CDR3 DNA is TGTGCCAGTAGCGGGACGGTAAGAGAGTCCCAGTACTTC. The chain carries TRBV19 and TRBJ2-5; D may match TRBD1 or TRBD2 (5 bases each). Germline loops: CDR1 LNHDA, CDR2 SQIVND (reference sequence). The CDR3 totals 13 residues.

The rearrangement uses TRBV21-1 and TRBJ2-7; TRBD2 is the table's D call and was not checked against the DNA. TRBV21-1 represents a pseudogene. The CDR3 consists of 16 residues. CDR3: CASSKEERECSYEQYF. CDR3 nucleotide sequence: TGTGCCAGCAGCAAAGAGGAGCGGGAGTGCTCCTACGAGCAGTACTTC.

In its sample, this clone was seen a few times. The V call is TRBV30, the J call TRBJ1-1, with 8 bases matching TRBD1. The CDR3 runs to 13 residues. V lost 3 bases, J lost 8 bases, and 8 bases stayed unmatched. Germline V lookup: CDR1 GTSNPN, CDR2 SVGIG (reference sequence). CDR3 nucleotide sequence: TGTGCCTGGAGACCAGGGGGCCGTGGGGAAGCTTTCTTT. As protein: CAWRPGGRGEAFF.

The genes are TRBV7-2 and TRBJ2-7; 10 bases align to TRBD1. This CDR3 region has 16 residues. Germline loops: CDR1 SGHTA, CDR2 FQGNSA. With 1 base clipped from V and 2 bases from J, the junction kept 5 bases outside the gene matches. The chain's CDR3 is CASSLVSGQGAYEQYF. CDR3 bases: TGTGCCAGCAGCTTAGTTTCCGGACAGGGGGCCTACGAGCAGTACTTC.

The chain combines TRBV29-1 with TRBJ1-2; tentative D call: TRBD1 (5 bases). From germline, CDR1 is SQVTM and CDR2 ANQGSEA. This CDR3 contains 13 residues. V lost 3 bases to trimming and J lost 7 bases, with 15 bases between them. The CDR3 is CSVEGQGSSGYTF. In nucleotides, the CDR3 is TGCAGCGTTGAGGGGCAGGGAAGTTCTGGCTACACCTTC.

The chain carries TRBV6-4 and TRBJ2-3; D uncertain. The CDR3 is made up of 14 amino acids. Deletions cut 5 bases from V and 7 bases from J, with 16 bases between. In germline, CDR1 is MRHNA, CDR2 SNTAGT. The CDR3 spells CASSPTDPPNTQYF. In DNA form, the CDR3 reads TGTGCCAGCAGTCCAACGGACCCCCCTAATACGCAGTATTTT.

The CDR3 here is CASSFRTGTYEQYF. In DNA, the CDR3 is TGCGCCAGCAGCTTTAGGACAGGGACCTACGAGCAGTACTTC. The V and J genes are TRBV5-1 and TRBJ2-7, with 8 bases lining up with TRBD1. There are 14 residues in the CDR3. CDR1 SGHRS and CDR2 YFSETQ come from the germline V gene. The junction had 3 bases not matched to a gene; V was cut back by 2 bases and J by 2 bases.

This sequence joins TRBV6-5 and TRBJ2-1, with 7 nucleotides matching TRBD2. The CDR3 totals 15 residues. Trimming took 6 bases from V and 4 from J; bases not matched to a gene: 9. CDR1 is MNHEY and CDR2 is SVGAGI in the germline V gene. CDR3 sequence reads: CASSRTSVGYNEQFF. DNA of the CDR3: TGTGCCAGCAGCCGTACTAGCGTTGGGTACAATGAGCAGTTCTTC.